The 26 T cell receptor beta chains below come from one sample, sequenced in a study of blood T cell repertoires in COVID-19. Sequencing was performed with immunoSEQ multiplex PCR; in TCRdb, only in-frame clones are kept and a portion is missing. The sample has roughly 120,000 clones, 85% seen once; the top ten hold around 5.5%. What was sequenced was peripheral blood. Receptors originate from a woman aged 60-75 years with COVID-19, enrolled during active disease.

The chain recombines TRBV4-1 with TRBJ1-5; TRBD1 matches at 7 bases. CDR3 length: 15 residues. CDR1 is MGHRA, CDR2 YSYEKL, per germline. V was clipped by 4 bases and J by 5 bases; unmatched bases: 8. Here the CDR3 reads CASSPRQGGDQPQHF. CDR3 DNA: TGCGCCAGCAGCCCCAGACAGGGCGGGGATCAGCCCCAGCATTTT.

This chain connects TRBV14 to TRBJ1-4, with 10 bases lining up with TRBD1. Germline assignment: CDR1 SGHDN and CDR2 FVKESK. This CDR3 has 14 residues. With 5 bases clipped from V and 8 bases from J, the junction kept 5 bases outside the gene matches. CDR3 sequence (DNA): TGTGCCAGCAGCTCGACAGGGGGCGAAGAAAAACTGTTTTTT. Translating gives CASSSTGGEEKLFF.

The genes are TRBV19 and TRBJ1-4; tentatively, D is TRBD1 (6 bases). Trimming shortened V by 6 bases and J by 8 bases, and 16 bases separated the two germline ends. The CDR3 loop spans 14 amino acids. CDR1 is LNHDA, CDR2 SQIVND, per germline (reference sequence). The CDR3 loop reads CASSARGYEEKLFF. CDR3 sequence (DNA): TGTGCCAGTAGCGCGAGGGGGTATGAGGAAAAACTGTTTTTT.

The chain employs TRBV2 and TRBJ1-2; tentatively, D is TRBD1 (5 bases). Per the germline V gene, CDR1 is SNHLY and CDR2 is FYNNEI. Trimming took off 7 bases at V and 8 bases at J, with 11 bases between the two ends. CDR3 length: 11 amino acids. CDR3: CASTAGVGYTF. DNA of the CDR3: TGTGCCAGCACCGCGGGGGTCGGCTACACCTTC.

The gene calls are TRBV10-3 and TRBJ1-4, with a weak D call TRBD1 (5 bases). Per the germline V gene, CDR1 is ENHRY and CDR2 is SYGVKD. V dropped 4 bases and J dropped 8 bases, with 17 bases sitting between them. CDR3 length: 15 amino acids. The CDR3 sequence: CAISGGSQGGEKLFF. The CDR3 DNA reads TGTGCCATCAGTGGAGGAAGTCAGGGAGGGGAAAAACTGTTTTTT.

The CDR3 region is CASTSSYNSPLHF. The CDR3 DNA reads TGTGCCAGCACGAGCTCCTATAATTCACCCCTCCACTTT. The chain employs TRBV12-3 or TRBV12-4 and TRBJ1-6, with unresolved D. Trimming removed 7 bases from V and 0 bases from J, with 4 bases in between. The CDR3 spans 13 residues.

This clone was recorded once. DNA for the CDR3: TGTGCCAGCAGCACACAGACAGGGTACCCTGAAGCTTTCTTT. It is translated as CASSTQTGYPEAFF. The chain has TRBV5-6 and TRBJ1-1, with 7 bases fitting TRBD1. Per germline, CDR1 SGHDT and CDR2 YYEEEE. The trim removed 4 bases at V and 6 bases at J, leaving 9 bases unmatched. The CDR3 covers 14 residues.

The CDR3: CATSDPQGYGYTF. The CDR3 DNA reads TGTGCCACCAGTGATCCGCAGGGCTATGGCTACACCTTC. This chain joins TRBV24-1 and TRBJ1-2; possibly TRBD1 for D (5 bases). The CDR3 has 13 residues. Germline loops: CDR1 KGHDR, CDR2 SFDVKD. With 3 bases removed from V and 4 bases from J, the gap between germline ends came to 8 bases.

In this sample, this clone turned up a few times. The chain combines TRBV5-1 with TRBJ1-4; the D is unclear. CDR3 length: 14 amino acids. CDR1 is SGHRS and CDR2 is YFSETQ in the germline V gene. Trimming removed 1 base at V and 6 bases at J, with 10 bases between. Here the CDR3 reads CASSLFGGDEKLFF. The CDR3 coding sequence is TGCGCCAGCAGCTTGTTCGGCGGCGATGAAAAACTGTTTTTT.

This chain uses TRBV5-6 with TRBJ2-7; 8 bases are shared with TRBD2. The CDR3 contains 12 residues. The germline V gene has CDR1 SGHDT and CDR2 YYEEEE. V lost 0 bases to trimming and J lost 9 bases; unmatched junction nucleotides: 2. This CDR3 is CASSLGREGQYF. CDR3 DNA: TGTGCCAGCAGCTTGGGCCGGGAGGGGCAGTACTTC.

A single count supports this clone. The J gene is TRBJ2-5, the V gene TRBV6-5; 9 bases match TRBD2. The germline V gene encodes CDR1 MNHEY and CDR2 SVGAGI. The CDR3 length is 13 residues. Trimming cost V 7 bases and J 9 bases; bases outside gene matches: 9. CDR3 bases: TGTGCCAGCACCCCGGCGGGGGGGCGGTCCCAGTACTTC. Its translation: CASTPAGGRSQYF.

J is TRBJ2-2 and V is TRBV2; D gene uncertain. Germline values: CDR1 SNHLY, CDR2 FYNNEI. The V gene lost 2 bases and the J gene lost 4 bases, with 11 bases spanning the gap. The CDR3 is 15 amino acids. For the CDR3, the DNA is TGTGCCAGCAGTGAACTCGGCAGGTCCACCGGGGAGCTGTTTTTT. Translating gives CASSELGRSTGELFF.

The rearrangement uses TRBV7-8 and TRBJ1-6; D perhaps matches TRBD1 (5 bases). V dropped 0 bases and J dropped 3 bases, with 12 bases sitting between them. The CDR3 loop spans 17 amino acids. CDR1 SGHVS and CDR2 FQNEAQ come from the germline V gene. The DNA for the CDR3 is TGTGCCAGCAGCTTAGCGGGACTGAGGTACTATAATTCACCCCTCCACTTT. Its protein is CASSLAGLRYYNSPLHF.

This chain links TRBV5-1 with TRBJ1-1, with D possibly matching TRBD1 (6 bases). Trimming shortened V by 4 bases and J by 1 base, and 11 bases separated the two germline ends. The CDR3 contains 14 residues. Germline values: CDR1 SGHRS, CDR2 YFSETQ. CDR3 bases: TGCGCCAGCAGCCACAGGGATGGGAACACTGAAGCTTTCTTT. Amino acids: CASSHRDGNTEAFF.

The chain employs TRBV27 and TRBJ1-2; the D gene is possibly TRBD1 (6 bases). Germline V gene data show CDR1 as MNHEY and CDR2 as SMNVEV (reference sequence). Between the trimmed V and J ends, which lost 3 bases and 2 bases, there was a span of 16 bases. The CDR3 is 16 residues long. The CDR3 region is CASSFRGGATNYGYTF. The DNA of the CDR3 is TGTGCCAGCAGTTTTCGGGGGGGGGCTACGAACTATGGCTACACCTTC.

This clone turned up a few times. The chain is built from TRBV10-3 and TRBJ2-1; 12 nucleotides agree with TRBD2. The V segment lost 5 bases and the J segment 4 bases; nucleotides outside the gene matches: 3. Germline CDR1 ENHRY, CDR2 SYGVKD. The CDR3 has 15 amino acids. The CDR3 nucleotides read TGTGCCATCAGTAGACTAGCGGGAGAGTACAATGAGCAGTTCTTC. It translates to CAISRLAGEYNEQFF.

The chain has TRBV2 and TRBJ2-3; D perhaps matches TRBD1 (6 bases). The V end was cut by 5 bases, the J end by 0 bases, with 9 bases between. From germline, CDR1 is SNHLY and CDR2 FYNNEI. The CDR3 consists of 14 residues. CDR3 loop: CASSRTGSTDTQYF. CDR3 nucleotides: TGTGCCAGCAGTCGCACAGGGAGCACAGATACGCAGTATTTT.

This chain links TRBV5-1 with TRBJ1-2; D call uncertain. The CDR3 loop spans 15 amino acids. V lost 0 bases and J 8 bases, leaving 17 bases between the germline ends. Germline V gene data show CDR1 as SGHRS and CDR2 as YFSETQ. The CDR3 DNA reads TGCGCCAGCAGCTTGGTATCCCGTAGACCGGAGGGCTACACCTTC. Amino acids: CASSLVSRRPEGYTF.

This sequence joins TRBV5-6 and TRBJ1-2, with TRBD1 matching over 9 bases. Germline CDR1 and CDR2: SGHDT and YYEEEE. CDR3 length equals 13 residues. Germline trimming cut 2 bases from V and 8 bases from J; bases unmatched to any gene: 4. In DNA, the CDR3 is TGTGCCAGCAGCTTACAGGGGGCGGGAGGCTACACCTTC. Its translation is CASSLQGAGGYTF. Full variable domain (outside the CDR3, taken from reference TRBV5-6 and TRBJ1-2): DAGVTQSPTHLIKTRGQQVTLRCSPKSGHDTVSWYQQALGQGPQFIFQYYEEEERQRGNFPDRFSGHQFPNYSSELNVNALLLGDSALYLCASSLQGAGGYTFGSGTRLTVV.

The table lists this clone with a few counts. V usage is TRBV15 and J usage is TRBJ2-3, with D possibly matching TRBD2 (5 bases). V was trimmed by 3 bases and J by 2 bases, leaving 9 bases between them. The CDR3 totals 14 residues. Germline V gene lookup returns CDR1 LNHNV and CDR2 YYDKDF (reference sequence). CDR3 coding DNA: TGTGCCACCAGCAGCCGGGAAAACACAGATACGCAGTATTTT. Its translation is CATSSRENTDTQYF.

This chain connects TRBV14 to TRBJ2-2; 7 bases map to TRBD1. Germline loops: CDR1 SGHDN, CDR2 FVKESK. The CDR3 totals 15 residues. V lost 4 bases to trimming and J lost 7 bases; unmatched junction nucleotides: 9. CDR3 amino acids: CASSLTGLKVGELFF. CDR3 sequence (DNA): TGTGCCAGCAGCCTGACAGGGCTCAAAGTCGGGGAGCTGTTTTTT.

This clone was counted a single time. The chain links TRBV2 to TRBJ2-3; TRBD1 matches at 11 bases. This CDR3 has 15 residues. The V and J ends lost 9 bases and 2 bases, in that order; junction bases with no gene match: 7. Per germline, CDR1 SNHLY and CDR2 FYNNEI. The CDR3 DNA sequence: TGTGCCAGTCGGACAGGGGGCGACCTCACAGATACGCAGTATTTT. Translating gives CASRTGGDLTDTQYF.

The chain is built from TRBV9 and TRBJ2-1, with D perhaps matching TRBD2 (5 bases). The CDR3 runs to 16 residues. Germline values: CDR1 SGDLS, CDR2 YYNGEE. V was pared by 0 bases and J by 6 bases, with 16 bases between. For the CDR3, the DNA is TGTGCCAGCAGCGTAGCGTATGACTTGGCGGGCAATGAGCAGTTCTTC. Amino acids: CASSVAYDLAGNEQFF.

J is TRBJ2-2 and V is TRBV20-1; 9 positions agree with TRBD2. The V gene's germline CDR1 is DFQATT and CDR2 SNEGSKA (reference sequence). The CDR3 sequence is 16 residues long. Unmatched junction bases numbered 9, after V lost 3 bases and J lost 4 bases. The CDR3 region has the DNA TGCAGTGCTAGTAGCGGGGGATCCTGGGGCACCGGGGAGCTGTTTTTT. Translated: CSASSGGSWGTGELFF.

The genes are TRBV9 and TRBJ2-5; 8 positions agree with TRBD2. CDR3 length: 18 amino acids. Trimming cost V 0 bases and J 2 bases; bases outside gene matches: 12. Germline V CDR1 and CDR2: SGDLS, YYNGEE. The CDR3: CASSVGYRGSGAQETQYF. In nucleotides, the CDR3 is TGTGCCAGCAGCGTAGGATATCGGGGTAGCGGGGCTCAAGAGACCCAGTACTTC.

This chain joins TRBV14 and TRBJ1-2; 8 nucleotides agree with TRBD1. Trimming cost V 2 bases and J 4 bases; bases outside gene matches: 6. The CDR3 sequence is 15 residues long. CDR1 is SGHDN and CDR2 is FVKESK in the germline V gene. The CDR3 DNA is TGTGCCAGCAGCCAAAGGTCAGGGGGCGTCTATGGCTACACCTTC. As protein: CASSQRSGGVYGYTF.